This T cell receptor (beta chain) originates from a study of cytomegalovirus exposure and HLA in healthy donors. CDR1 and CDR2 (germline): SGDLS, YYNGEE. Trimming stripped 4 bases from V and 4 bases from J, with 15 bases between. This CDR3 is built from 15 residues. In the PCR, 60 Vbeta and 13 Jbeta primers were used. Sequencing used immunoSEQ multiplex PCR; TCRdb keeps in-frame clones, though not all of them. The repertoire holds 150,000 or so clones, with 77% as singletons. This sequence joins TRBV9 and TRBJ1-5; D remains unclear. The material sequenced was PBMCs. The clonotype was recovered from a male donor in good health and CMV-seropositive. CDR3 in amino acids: CASSLFRRLNQPQHF. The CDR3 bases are TGTGCCAGCAGCCTGTTTCGGCGACTAAATCAGCCCCAGCATTTT.